The 4 T cell receptor beta chains given below trace back to one sample, sequenced in a study of response to subunit inactivated influenza vaccine. Using its own MiXCR run on the RT-PCR reads, TCRdb lists one record per CDR3 protein. The table has a few hundred thousand distinct CDR3 sequences, 20% to 25% seen once; the top ten hold about a tenth. The specimen was PBMCs from blood, collected less than 22 months after vaccination. These receptors were collected from a man between 50 and 75 years old who received an inactivated influenza vaccine.

CDR3 region: CASSSGTSGRTGELFF. Written as DNA, the CDR3 is TGTGCCAGCAGTTCCGGGACTAGCGGGAGGACCGGGGAGCTGTTTTTT. V gene TRBV28 combines with J gene TRBJ2-2; TRBD2 aligns across 15 bases. V gave up 4 bases and J gave up 5 bases; unmatched junction bases: 2. The CDR3 contains 16 residues. Germline CDR1 and CDR2: MDHEN and SYDVKM.

This clonotype was seen repeatedly, ten times or more. The chain is built from TRBV7-9 and TRBJ1-2, with 7 bases aligning to TRBD1. CDR1 SEHNR and CDR2 FQNEAQ come from the germline V gene (reference sequence). The CDR3 contains 16 residues. J was trimmed by 5 bases and V by 4 bases; bases with no gene match: 13. The CDR3 bases are TGTGCCAGCAGCTCCTCAGCCCGGGGACAGCTTTATGGCTACACCTTC. This codes for CASSSSARGQLYGYTF. Variable domain in full (rest from reference TRBV7-9 and TRBJ1-2): DTGVSQNPRHKITKRGQNVTFRCDPISEHNRLYWYRQTLGQGPEFLTYFQNEAQLEKSRLLSDRFSAERPKGSFSTLEIQRTEQGDSAMYLCASSSSARGQLYGYTFGSGTRLTVV.

This clonotype has ten or more counts. The chain combines TRBV25-1 with TRBJ1-2; D is ambiguous. There are 14 residues in the CDR3. Germline values: CDR1 MGHDK, CDR2 SYGVNS. V was pared by 5 bases and J by 7 bases, with 17 bases between. In nucleotides, the CDR3 is TGTGCCAGCAGTCTCCCGGGATCGTCGAGTGGCTACACCTTC. It is translated as CASSLPGSSSGYTF.

This clonotype has more than one count but fewer than ten. The chain recombines TRBV23-1 with TRBJ1-1, with 10 bases lining up with TRBD1. TRBV23-1 is noted as an ORF with a role that remains uncertain. The trim removed 4 bases at V and 2 bases at J, leaving 7 bases unmatched. This CDR3 comprises 16 residues. In nucleotides, the CDR3 is TGCGCCAGCAGTCCTATCTGGGACAGGGGAAACACTGAAGCTTTCTTT. Translating it yields CASSPIWDRGNTEAFF.